This T cell receptor beta chain was recovered during a study of blood T cell repertoires in COVID-19. In the study overall: Specimens from acute and convalescent COVID-19 originated in the United States, Italy and Spain.

The germline gives CDR1 MDHEN, CDR2 SYDVKM. This CDR3 has 13 amino acids. The trim removed 6 bases at V and 4 bases at J, leaving 6 bases unmatched. In the authors' workflow: Cell counts per sample came from amplifying reference gene primers. Some clones are missing from TCRdb's copy, which holds only in-frame ones; the method was immunoSEQ multiplex PCR. The D gene and trimming were derived from the DNA, and the V and J assignments and clone size from that table. Among around 170,000 clones listed, roughly 90% were seen once. The sequencing sample was made of peripheral blood. The sequence derives from a man aged 50-60 years with acute or convalescent COVID-19. This chain joins TRBV28 and TRBJ2-7; 7 bases fit TRBD1. The CDR3: CASSQGTAYEQYV. The CDR3 coding sequence is TGTGCCAGCAGCCAGGGGACAGCGTACGAGCAGTACGTC.